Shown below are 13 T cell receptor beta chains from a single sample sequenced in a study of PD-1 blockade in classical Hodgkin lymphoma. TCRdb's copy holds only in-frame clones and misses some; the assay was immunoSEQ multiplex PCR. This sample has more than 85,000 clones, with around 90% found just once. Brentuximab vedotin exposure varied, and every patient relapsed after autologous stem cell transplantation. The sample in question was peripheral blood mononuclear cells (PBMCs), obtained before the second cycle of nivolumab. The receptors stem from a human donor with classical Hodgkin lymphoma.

The DNA of the CDR3 is TGTGCCATCAGTTCCGGGACAGGATTCTACGAGCAGTACTTC. Its translation is CAISSGTGFYEQYF. V and J are TRBV10-3 and TRBJ2-7; TRBD1 matches 8 bases. CDR1 is ENHRY and CDR2 is SYGVKD in the germline V gene. V lost 5 bases, J lost 3 bases, and 6 bases stayed unmatched. The CDR3 runs 14 residues.

CDR3 nucleotides: TGTGCCAGCAGTTACTCGACGGGGGGTGGGAGCTCACCCCTCCACTTT. Protein: CASSYSTGGGSSPLHF. The gene calls are TRBV6-5 and TRBJ1-6; TRBD1 might be the D (5 bases). The CDR3 is made up of 16 amino acids. V was clipped by 0 bases and J by 10 bases, with 16 bases between them. Germline CDR1 reads MNHEY; CDR2 reads SVGAGI.

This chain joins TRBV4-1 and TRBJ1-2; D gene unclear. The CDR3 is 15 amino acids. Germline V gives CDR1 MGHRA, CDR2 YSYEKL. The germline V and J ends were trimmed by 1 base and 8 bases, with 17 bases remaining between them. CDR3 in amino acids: CASSQVGFGERGYTF. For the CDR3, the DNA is TGCGCCAGCAGCCAAGTCGGCTTCGGGGAGAGGGGCTACACCTTC.

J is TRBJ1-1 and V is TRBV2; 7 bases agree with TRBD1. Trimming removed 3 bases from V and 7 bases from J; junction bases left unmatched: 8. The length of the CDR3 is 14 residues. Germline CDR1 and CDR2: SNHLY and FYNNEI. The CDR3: CASSETQGRNEAFF. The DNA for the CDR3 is TGTGCCAGCAGTGAGACACAGGGGAGGAATGAAGCTTTCTTT.

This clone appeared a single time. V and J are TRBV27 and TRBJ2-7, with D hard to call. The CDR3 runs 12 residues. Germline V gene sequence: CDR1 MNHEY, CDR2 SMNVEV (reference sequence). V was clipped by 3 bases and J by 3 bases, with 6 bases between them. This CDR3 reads CASSLTGYEQYF. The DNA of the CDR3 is TGTGCCAGCAGTTTGACGGGCTACGAGCAGTACTTC.

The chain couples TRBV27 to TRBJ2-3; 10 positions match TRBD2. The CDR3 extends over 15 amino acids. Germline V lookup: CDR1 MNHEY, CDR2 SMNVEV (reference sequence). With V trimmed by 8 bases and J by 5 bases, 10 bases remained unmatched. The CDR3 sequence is CASGVSSGRGDTQYF. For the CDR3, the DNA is TGTGCCAGCGGAGTTTCGAGCGGGAGGGGAGATACGCAGTATTTT.

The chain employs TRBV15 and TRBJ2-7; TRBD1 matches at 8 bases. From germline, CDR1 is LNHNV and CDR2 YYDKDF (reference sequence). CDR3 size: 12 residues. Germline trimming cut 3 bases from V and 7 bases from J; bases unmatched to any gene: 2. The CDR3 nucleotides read TGTGCCACCAGCAGGACAGGGGATGAGCAGTACTTC. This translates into CATSRTGDEQYF.

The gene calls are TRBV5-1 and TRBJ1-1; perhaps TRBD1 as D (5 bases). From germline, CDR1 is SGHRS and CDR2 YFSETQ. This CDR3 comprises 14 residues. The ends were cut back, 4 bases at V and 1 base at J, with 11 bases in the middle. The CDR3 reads CASSLLTGNTEAFF. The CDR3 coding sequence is TGCGCCAGCAGCCTACTTACAGGGAACACTGAAGCTTTCTTT.

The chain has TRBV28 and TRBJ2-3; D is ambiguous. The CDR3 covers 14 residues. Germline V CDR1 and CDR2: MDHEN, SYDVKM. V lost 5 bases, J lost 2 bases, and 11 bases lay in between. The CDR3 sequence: CASSRSPNTDTQYF. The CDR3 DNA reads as TGTGCCAGCAGTCGCAGCCCTAACACAGATACGCAGTATTTT. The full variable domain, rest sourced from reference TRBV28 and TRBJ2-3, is DVKVTQSSRYLVKRTGEKVFLECVQDMDHENMFWYRQDPGLGLRLIYFSYDVKMKEKGDIPEGYSVSREKKERFSLILESASTNQTSMYLCASSRSPNTDTQYFGPGTRLTVL.

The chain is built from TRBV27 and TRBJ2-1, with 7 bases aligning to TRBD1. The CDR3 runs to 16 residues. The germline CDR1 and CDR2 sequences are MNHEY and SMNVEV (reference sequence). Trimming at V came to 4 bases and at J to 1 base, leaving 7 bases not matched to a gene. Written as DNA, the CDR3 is TGTGCCAGCAGTTCGCAGACAGGGATATCCTACAATGAGCAGTTCTTC. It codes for CASSSQTGISYNEQFF.

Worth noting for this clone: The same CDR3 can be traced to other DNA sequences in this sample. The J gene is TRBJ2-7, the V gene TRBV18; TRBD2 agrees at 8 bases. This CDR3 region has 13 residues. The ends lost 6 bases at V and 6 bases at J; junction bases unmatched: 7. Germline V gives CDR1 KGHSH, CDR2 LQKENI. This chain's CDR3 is CASSPGLAVEQYF. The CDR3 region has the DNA TGTGCCAGCTCGCCCGGACTAGCAGTCGAGCAGTACTTC.

DNA for the CDR3: TGTGCCAGCGGTCGAGCGGGAGAATTAGAGCAGTTCTTC. Protein: CASGRAGELEQFF. V and J are TRBV5-4 and TRBJ2-1; 8 positions agree with TRBD2. Germline V gene sequence: CDR1 SGHNT, CDR2 YYREEE (reference sequence). V was clipped by 7 bases and J by 10 bases; unmatched bases: 10. The CDR3 extends over 13 amino acids.

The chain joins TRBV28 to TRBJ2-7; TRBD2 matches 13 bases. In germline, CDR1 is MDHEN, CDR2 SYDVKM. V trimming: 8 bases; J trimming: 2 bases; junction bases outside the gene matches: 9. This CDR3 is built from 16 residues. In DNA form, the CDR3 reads TGTGCCAGCGAGGGCCTCGGGACTAGCGGGACCTACGAGCAGTACTTC. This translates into CASEGLGTSGTYEQYF.